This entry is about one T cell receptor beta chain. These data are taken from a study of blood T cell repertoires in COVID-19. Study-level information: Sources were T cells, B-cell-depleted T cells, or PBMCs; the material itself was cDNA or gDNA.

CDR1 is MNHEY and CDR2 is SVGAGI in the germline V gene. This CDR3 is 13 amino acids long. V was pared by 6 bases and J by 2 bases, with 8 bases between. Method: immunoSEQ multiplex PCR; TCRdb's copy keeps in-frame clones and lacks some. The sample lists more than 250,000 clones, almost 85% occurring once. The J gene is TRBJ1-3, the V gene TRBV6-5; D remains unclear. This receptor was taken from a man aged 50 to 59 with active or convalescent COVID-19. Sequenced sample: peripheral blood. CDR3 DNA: TGTGCCAGCAGCCCCCAGGCTGGAAACACCATATATTTT. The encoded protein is CASSPQAGNTIYF.